The sequence of this T cell receptor (beta chain) was determined in a study of OX40 agonist ivuxolimab in advanced cancers. Repertoires were generated with immunoSEQ multiplex PCR, while TCRdb's copy carries only in-frame clones and drops some. Counted here are around 68,000 clones, under 90% occurring once; the ten biggest clones make up 0.55% to 0.85%. Germline CDR1 is DFQATT and CDR2 is SNEGSKA (reference sequence). This CDR3 has 11 residues. V trimming: 7 bases; J trimming: 9 bases; junction bases outside the gene matches: 3. Source: CD4+ or CD8+ T cells sorted from blood, taken in a trial of the OX40 agonist ivuxolimab. This TCR derives from an adult with an advanced solid tumor such as melanoma, head and neck, liver or kidney cancer. The chain recombines TRBV20-1 with TRBJ1-6, with 7 bases fitting TRBD1. CDR3 DNA: TGCAGTGGACAGGGCGGTTCACCCCTCCACTTT. Translated, it gives CSGQGGSPLHF.